Presented here are 17 T cell receptor beta chains from one specimen sequenced in a study of cytomegalovirus exposure and HLA in healthy donors. The PCR used 60 Vbeta and 13 Jbeta primers. Profiling relied on immunoSEQ multiplex PCR, and the TCRdb table lists in-frame clones only, not all of them. The sample carries about 140,000 clones, roughly four fifths recorded once. Sequencing used PBMCs. These receptors were taken from a man between 18 and 29 years old in good health and CMV-seropositive.

The chain has TRBV5-6 and TRBJ2-7; a possible D gene is TRBD2 (6 bases). The germline CDR1 and CDR2 sequences are SGHDT and YYEEEE. The CDR3 spans 15 residues. With 4 bases removed from V and 0 bases from J, the gap between germline ends came to 14 bases. The CDR3 sequence is CASSPGSGLSYEQYF. The CDR3 DNA follows: TGTGCCAGCAGCCCCGGTAGCGGACTCTCCTACGAGCAGTACTTC.

The J gene is TRBJ1-2, the V gene TRBV28, with TRBD1 matching 7 bases. Per the germline V gene, CDR1 is MDHEN and CDR2 is SYDVKM. Trimming took 5 bases from V and 0 from J; bases not matched to a gene: 6. The CDR3 totals 15 residues. The CDR3 sequence: CASSARGTANYGYTF. CDR3 DNA sequence: TGTGCCAGCAGTGCCAGGGGGACAGCTAACTATGGCTACACCTTC.

The gene calls are TRBV27 and TRBJ2-1, with a weak D call TRBD2 (6 bases). The CDR3 length is 14 residues. V was clipped by 7 bases and J by 4 bases, with 14 bases between them. From germline, CDR1 is MNHEY and CDR2 SMNVEV (reference sequence). Here the CDR3 DNA reads TGTGCCAGCACCCGGACGGGGACTTACAATGAGCAGTTCTTC. This translates into CASTRTGTYNEQFF.

The rearrangement uses TRBV2 and TRBJ2-7; D is perhaps TRBD1 (5 bases). V dropped 0 bases and J dropped 5 bases, with 8 bases sitting between them. The CDR3 sequence is 13 residues long. Germline-derived CDR1 and CDR2 are SNHLY and FYNNEI. CDR3 bases: TGTGCCAGCAGTGAAGCGCCAGGGAACGAGCAGTACTTC. It encodes CASSEAPGNEQYF.

The chain carries TRBV7-9 and TRBJ2-7; 8 nucleotides align to TRBD2. The germline V gene has CDR1 SEHNR and CDR2 FQNEAQ (reference sequence). The CDR3 loop spans 13 amino acids. V was clipped by 5 bases and J by 6 bases; unmatched bases: 6. DNA for the CDR3: TGTGCCAGCAGCCAAGGCGCGGGGGGCGAGCAGTACTTC. Protein: CASSQGAGGEQYF.

The chain combines TRBV19 with TRBJ1-5; 8 bases map to TRBD1. The CDR3 totals 16 residues. The J segment lost 9 bases and the V segment lost 5 bases, leaving 15 bases of the junction unmatched. Germline loops: CDR1 LNHDA, CDR2 SQIVND (reference sequence). The CDR3 reads CASSPRDRWGVVPQHF. The CDR3 bases are TGTGCCAGTAGTCCCCGGGACAGGTGGGGAGTGGTGCCCCAGCATTTT.

Written as DNA, the CDR3 is TGCGCCAGCAGCAACCCCGGACAGGGGAAAAACATTCAGTACTTC. Protein product: CASSNPGQGKNIQYF. The chain joins TRBV5-1 to TRBJ2-4, with 9 bases lining up with TRBD1. The CDR3 has 15 residues. Germline V lookup: CDR1 SGHRS, CDR2 YFSETQ. V was clipped by 4 bases and J by 4 bases; unmatched bases: 6. Based on the CDR3 plus reference TRBV5-1 and TRBJ2-4, the full variable domain is KAGVTQTPRYLIKTRGQQVTLSCSPISGHRSVSWYQQTPGQGLQFLFEYFSETQRNKGNFPGRFSGRQFSNSRSEMNVSTLELGDSALYLCASSNPGQGKNIQYFGAGTRLSVL.

The chain employs TRBV4-1 and TRBJ1-1, with TRBD1 matching over 7 bases. This CDR3 is built from 16 residues. CDR1 MGHRA and CDR2 YSYEKL come from the germline V gene. V was clipped by 4 bases and J by 1 base; unmatched bases: 9. The DNA of the CDR3 is TGCGCCAGCAGCCTTTGGGGGACAGAGACGAACACTGAAGCTTTCTTT. It encodes CASSLWGTETNTEAFF.

This clone was seen a handful of times. The chain has TRBV28 and TRBJ1-1; the D is unclear. Trimming removed 6 bases at V and 4 bases at J, with 12 bases between. This CDR3 is built from 13 residues. Germline assignment: CDR1 MDHEN and CDR2 SYDVKM. CDR3 sequence (DNA): TGTGCCAGCAGATTCGATGCGCTCACTGAAGCTTTCTTT. This gives the protein CASRFDALTEAFF.

The chain combines TRBV11-3 with TRBJ2-2; the match to TRBD2 covers 11 bases. The CDR3 runs to 19 residues. Unmatched junction bases numbered 16, after V lost 5 bases and J lost 5 bases. Per the germline V gene, CDR1 is SGHNT and CDR2 is YENEEA. The CDR3 loop reads CASSRDGALAGGGTGELFF. CDR3 in DNA: TGTGCCAGCAGCCGGGATGGCGCTCTAGCGGGAGGCGGTACCGGGGAGCTGTTTTTT.

This clone has only one observation. V and J are TRBV18 and TRBJ1-1, with TRBD1 matching 8 bases. The V gene end was trimmed by 1 base and the J gene end by 1 base; junction bases not matched to a gene: 2. Germline loops: CDR1 KGHSH, CDR2 LQKENI. This CDR3 region has 15 residues. CDR3 coding DNA: TGTGCCAGCTCACCACTCGACAGGGGGAACACTGAAGCTTTCTTT. It specifies CASSPLDRGNTEAFF.

This rearrangement joins TRBV4-1 to TRBJ2-1; D is undetermined. The CDR3 has 15 amino acids. Trimming shortened V by 1 base and J by 0 bases, and 7 bases separated the two germline ends. Looked up from germline, CDR1 is MGHRA and CDR2 is YSYEKL. CDR3: CASSQVRGSYNEQFF. The CDR3 DNA is TGCGCCAGCAGCCAAGTTCGAGGCTCCTACAATGAGCAGTTCTTC.

This clone was picked up one time. The chain has TRBV28 and TRBJ2-1; TRBD1 matches 7 bases. The length of the CDR3 is 13 residues. Trimming at V came to 3 bases and at J to 10 bases, leaving 6 bases not matched to a gene. In germline, CDR1 is MDHEN, CDR2 SYDVKM. This CDR3 reads CASSFDRVREQFF. The CDR3 region has the DNA TGTGCCAGCAGTTTTGACAGGGTGCGGGAGCAGTTCTTC.

The chain links TRBV6-1 to TRBJ2-7, with D uncertain. The CDR3 covers 13 residues. Per the germline V gene, CDR1 is MNHNS and CDR2 is SASEGT. Trimming took off 10 bases at V and 0 bases at J, with 13 bases between the two ends. The chain's CDR3 is CATFDSSSYEQYF. CDR3 nucleotide sequence: TGTGCCACCTTCGACTCGAGCTCCTACGAGCAGTACTTC.

V gene TRBV7-9 combines with J gene TRBJ1-4; 8 positions agree with TRBD1. Trimming at V came to 4 bases and at J to 7 bases, leaving 8 bases not matched to a gene. There are 15 residues in the CDR3. The germline V gene has CDR1 SEHNR and CDR2 FQNEAQ (reference sequence). The CDR3 protein is CASSYPGGAIEKLFF. Written as DNA, the CDR3 is TGTGCCAGCAGCTATCCAGGGGGCGCGATTGAAAAACTGTTTTTT.

This sequence joins TRBV27 and TRBJ2-3; TRBD1 matches at 10 bases. The CDR3 covers 16 residues. Germline CDR1 and CDR2: MNHEY and SMNVEV (reference sequence). V gave up 1 base and J gave up 6 bases; unmatched junction bases: 7. DNA for the CDR3: TGTGCCAGCAGTTTATGGCCGGGACAGGGGAGGGATACGCAGTATTTT. It codes for CASSLWPGQGRDTQYF.

The chain links TRBV1 to TRBJ2-7; the D call in the table, TRBD2, was not verified against the DNA. TRBV1 is assigned pseudogene status. CDR3 size: 18 residues. CDR3 nucleotides: TGCACCAGCAGCCAAGGTAGCGGGAGAGGAGGGAGTTCCTACGAGCAGTACTTC. Amino acid sequence: CTSSQGSGRGGSSYEQYF.